Shown below are 9 T cell receptor beta chains from a single sample sequenced in a study of cytomegalovirus exposure and HLA in healthy donors. With 60 Vbeta and 13 Jbeta primers, the PCR was carried out. Assay: immunoSEQ multiplex PCR; the TCRdb copy retains only in-frame clones and omits some. The sample consists of over 100,000 clones, roughly 80% of them appearing once. The sequencing sample was made of PBMCs. The receptors shown here come from a man aged 30-40 years in good health and CMV-seronegative.

This clone has just one count. The gene calls are TRBV5-1 and TRBJ2-5; TRBD1 agrees at 8 bases. The DNA end is a closer match to TRBJ2-7, so the J assignment may be wrong. Germline CDR1 SGHRS, CDR2 YFSETQ. This CDR3 region has 14 residues. The CDR3: CASSLGDRSYEQYF. CDR3 in DNA: TGCGCCAGCAGCTTGGGGGACAGGTCCTACGAGCAGTACTTC.

The genes are TRBV11-2 and TRBJ1-2; unclear D gene. Germline V lookup: CDR1 SGHAT, CDR2 FQNNGV. The CDR3 extends over 15 amino acids. With 5 bases removed from V and 2 bases from J, the gap between germline ends came to 15 bases. This chain's CDR3 is CASSPPRSGNYGYTF. CDR3 nucleotides: TGTGCCAGCAGCCCCCCCAGGAGCGGCAACTATGGCTACACCTTC.

This clone appeared a few times. The chain links TRBV2 to TRBJ1-1; D gene ambiguous. Germline-derived CDR1 and CDR2 are SNHLY and FYNNEI. CDR3 length: 12 amino acids. V gave up 8 bases and J gave up 5 bases, with 12 bases separating them. The CDR3, as DNA: TGTGCCAGCCGAGTTCGGGGTACTGAAGCTTTCTTT. Translated, it gives CASRVRGTEAFF.

The CDR3: CASSLGQGQPQHF. DNA for the CDR3: TGTGCCAGCAGCTTAGGGCAGGGGCAGCCCCAGCATTTT. The chain employs TRBV7-9 and TRBJ1-5; perhaps TRBD1 as D (6 bases). This CDR3 is 13 amino acids long. Trimming stripped 1 base from V and 7 bases from J, with 8 bases between. CDR1 and CDR2 (germline): SEHNR, FQNEAQ (reference sequence).

This chain joins TRBV5-1 and TRBJ1-4; 11 bases fit TRBD1. This CDR3 comprises 16 residues. Looked up from germline, CDR1 is SGHRS and CDR2 is YFSETQ. The V and J ends lost 4 bases and 8 bases, in that order; junction bases with no gene match: 10. The CDR3 nucleotides read TGCGCCAGCAGCGTCGGACAGGGGGCGTTAGACGAAAAACTGTTTTTT. Its protein product is CASSVGQGALDEKLFF.

The genes are TRBV6-5 and TRBJ1-1, with a weak D call TRBD1 (6 bases). V gave up 6 bases and J gave up 4 bases, with 15 bases separating them. The germline V gene encodes CDR1 MNHEY and CDR2 SVGAGI. This CDR3 spans 14 amino acids. The CDR3 region is CASRPTGLPTEAFF. CDR3 DNA: TGTGCCAGCAGGCCTACAGGGCTACCCACTGAAGCTTTCTTT.

In its sample, this clone was seen once. V usage is TRBV5-1 and J usage is TRBJ1-6; D is undetermined. This CDR3 has 14 amino acids. Looked up from germline, CDR1 is SGHRS and CDR2 is YFSETQ. V gave up 0 bases and J gave up 7 bases, with 8 bases separating them. The CDR3 region has the DNA TGCGCCAGCAGCTTGGGAGGCCTGAATTCACCCCTCCACTTT. Its translation: CASSLGGLNSPLHF. The full variable domain, completed using reference TRBV5-1 and TRBJ1-6, is KAGVTQTPRYLIKTRGQQVTLSCSPISGHRSVSWYQQTPGQGLQFLFEYFSETQRNKGNFPGRFSGRQFSNSRSEMNVSTLELGDSALYLCASSLGGLNSPLHFGNGTRLTVT.

The chain joins TRBV6-6 to TRBJ1-4, with a tentative D call TRBD1 (5 bases). Trimming removed 2 bases from V and 4 bases from J, with 8 bases in between. Looked up from germline, CDR1 is MNHNY and CDR2 is SVGAGI (reference sequence). The CDR3 runs to 14 residues. This CDR3 reads CASSYPDSNEKLFF. As DNA, the CDR3 is TGTGCCAGCAGTTACCCCGACAGTAATGAAAAACTGTTTTTT.

The chain is built from TRBV6-6 and TRBJ1-2, with D perhaps matching TRBD1 (5 bases). CDR3 length: 13 residues. Trimming stripped 6 bases from V and 6 bases from J, with 14 bases between. Germline V gene sequence: CDR1 MNHNY, CDR2 SVGAGI (reference sequence). CDR3: CASSPPRADGYTF. CDR3 coding DNA: TGTGCCAGCAGCCCCCCCAGGGCAGATGGCTACACCTTC.